The clone carrying this T cell receptor (beta chain) was detected many times. Unique molecular identifiers were added to individual cDNA molecules. TCRdb re-derived calls from the 5' RACE reads in MiXCR, one entry per CDR3 protein. The repertoire has more than 25,000 distinct CDR3 sequences, about 3% of them found once; the top ten carry roughly 0.7%. This specimen belongs to a study of early T cells in non-severe SARS-CoV-2 infection. The CDR3 has 15 amino acids. Germline CDR1 and CDR2: SGHAT and FQDESV (reference sequence). The V gene lost 5 bases and the J gene lost 4 bases, with 16 bases spanning the gap.

This clonotype originated in an adult who was a healthcare worker with PCR-confirmed SARS-CoV-2 infection or an uninfected control (not recorded which). The chain employs TRBV11-1 and TRBJ2-3, with D possibly being TRBD2 (5 bases). The sample comprised whole blood. The CDR3 DNA reads TGTGCCAGCAGCCCCCGGAGGTTGAGCCCAGATACGCAGTATTTT. It translates to CASSPRRLSPDTQYF.